A single sample is the source of the 25 T cell receptor beta chains below, sequenced in a study of post-analysis software for immune sequencing data. General observations from the study: Four or five TRBV segments occurring more often in patients than controls included TRBV5-6, TRBV5-1 and TRBV20-1.

Researchers reported that TCR beta cDNA libraries carried unique molecular identifiers. TCRdb independently ran MiXCR on the PCR reads; one entry per CDR3 protein. The sample has about 460,000 distinct CDR3 sequences, roughly 45% seen once; the top ten hold 9% to 13%. What these receptors recognize is not known. Sequencing input: blood. These receptors were collected from a girl under 18 with multiple sclerosis.

The chain is built from TRBV20-1 and TRBJ2-1; a possible D gene is TRBD1 (5 bases). The CDR3 sequence is 15 residues long. Trimming cost V 4 bases and J 0 bases, with 13 bases left between them. Germline lookup yields CDR1 DFQATT and CDR2 SNEGSKA (reference sequence). In DNA, the CDR3 is TGCAGTGCTACTAGGGGTAGGCGCTCCTACAATGAGCAGTTCTTC. This gives the protein CSATRGRRSYNEQFF.

The J gene is TRBJ2-7, the V gene TRBV29-1; D remains ambiguous. V dropped 1 base and J dropped 0 bases, with 16 bases sitting between them. Germline-derived CDR1 and CDR2 are SQVTM and ANQGSEA. The CDR3 consists of 16 residues. CDR3 loop: CSVEGVPELRSYEQYF. CDR3 DNA sequence: TGCAGCGTTGAAGGGGTCCCGGAGCTCCGCTCCTACGAGCAGTACTTC.

CDR3 sequence: CSARVWEIAKNIQYF. The CDR3 coding sequence is TGCAGTGCTAGAGTTTGGGAAATAGCCAAAAACATTCAGTACTTC. The gene calls are TRBV20-1 and TRBJ2-4; D gene ambiguous. Between the trimmed V and J ends, which lost 1 base and 0 bases, there was a span of 10 bases. This CDR3 contains 15 residues. The germline V gene has CDR1 DFQATT and CDR2 SNEGSKA (reference sequence).

This chain uses TRBV6-5 with TRBJ2-1; 11 positions agree with TRBD2. Germline V gene data show CDR1 as MNHEY and CDR2 as SVGAGI. The CDR3 is 17 residues long. The junction had 9 bases not matched to a gene; V was cut back by 0 bases and J by 8 bases. In nucleotides, the CDR3 is TGTGCCAGCAGTTACTCTCTCGTGGTAGCGGGAGGGCATGAGCAGTTCTTC. Its protein is CASSYSLVVAGGHEQFF.

The chain links TRBV7-2 to TRBJ2-7, with D hard to call. The CDR3 is made up of 12 amino acids. Trimming took off 5 bases at V and 5 bases at J, with 10 bases between the two ends. Germline values: CDR1 SGHTA, CDR2 FQGNSA. The CDR3 loop is CASSQDHHEQYF. The CDR3 nucleotides are TGTGCCAGCAGCCAGGACCACCACGAGCAGTACTTC.

V and J are TRBV12-3 or TRBV12-4 and TRBJ2-3; D gene uncertain. The CDR3 has 14 amino acids. V lost 3 bases to trimming and J lost 6 bases, with 13 bases between them. In nucleotides, the CDR3 is TGTGCCAGCAGTTTTGGGGAAAGAAGGGATACGCAGTATTTT. Residues: CASSFGERRDTQYF.

This clonotype was detected once. The rearrangement links TRBV6-5 to TRBJ2-4, with 7 bases that match TRBD2. Near its end, the DNA agrees better with TRBJ2-7, so the J call may be wrong. Germline CDR1 MNHEY, CDR2 SVGAGI. The CDR3 spans 14 residues. As DNA, the CDR3 is TGTGCCAGCAGTCGTCACGGGGGGAAATACGAGCAGTACTTC. Protein product: CASSRHGGKYEQYF.

The V and J genes are TRBV10-3 and TRBJ2-5; TRBD2 matches at 12 bases. This CDR3 is built from 17 residues. Germline CDR1 ENHRY, CDR2 SYGVKD. V gave up 4 bases and J gave up 5 bases; unmatched junction bases: 11. CDR3 nucleotide sequence: TGTGCCATCAGTGTCCGACTAGCGGGGGTGAATGCGGAGACCCAGTACTTC. This translates into CAISVRLAGVNAETQYF.

V gene TRBV6-2 or TRBV6-3 combines with J gene TRBJ2-7; the match to TRBD2 covers 8 bases. Germline loops: CDR1 MNHEY, CDR2 SVGEGT. This CDR3 is 15 amino acids long. After removal of 0 bases from V and 3 bases from J, the junction contained 4 bases not matched to a gene. CDR3 in amino acids: CASSYSSREGYEQYF. The CDR3 nucleotides are TGTGCCAGCAGTTACTCGAGTCGGGAGGGCTACGAGCAGTACTTC.

This clonotype was seen only a few times. The chain joins TRBV5-1 to TRBJ2-5, with D hard to call. This CDR3 has 13 residues. V lost 2 bases to trimming and J lost 2 bases, with 7 bases between them. CDR1 and CDR2 (germline): SGHRS, YFSETQ. CDR3 sequence reads: CASSFLRQETQYF. The CDR3 DNA reads as TGCGCCAGCAGCTTCCTTAGGCAAGAGACCCAGTACTTC.

This chain connects TRBV7-3 to TRBJ2-1; 11 bases are a match to TRBD2. The CDR3 covers 19 residues. V lost 0 bases to trimming and J lost 6 bases; unmatched junction nucleotides: 13. CDR1 SGHTA and CDR2 FQGTGA come from the germline V gene. The CDR3 DNA is TGTGCCAGCAGCTTAACCCCCGTTACTAGCGGGAGAAACCCCAATGAGCAGTTCTTC. This encodes CASSLTPVTSGRNPNEQFF.

The CDR3 region is CASSESRTGEETQYF. The CDR3 DNA reads as TGCGCCAGCAGTGAGTCGAGAACAGGGGAAGAGACCCAGTACTTC. The V and J genes are TRBV10-1 and TRBJ2-5; 7 bases line up with TRBD1. The germline V gene has CDR1 WNHNN and CDR2 SYGVQD (reference sequence). J was trimmed by 3 bases and V by 0 bases; bases with no gene match: 4. CDR3 size: 15 residues.

This clonotype was detected a few times. The chain links TRBV5-1 to TRBJ2-1, with TRBD1 matching 7 bases. This CDR3 is built from 14 residues. Germline values: CDR1 SGHRS, CDR2 YFSETQ. After removal of 6 bases from V and 5 bases from J, the junction contained 8 bases not matched to a gene. The CDR3: CASKDRRLDNEQFF. DNA of the CDR3: TGCGCCAGCAAGGACAGGAGGTTGGACAATGAGCAGTTCTTC.

The chain uses TRBV12-3 or TRBV12-4 and TRBJ1-2; unclear D gene. V lost 4 bases and J lost 6, with 18 bases in between. The CDR3 sequence is 15 residues long. CDR3 nucleotides: TGTGCCAGCAGTTCCATGGCGGGTACAATAAATGGCTACACCTTC. Its translation is CASSSMAGTINGYTF.

The CDR3 spells CASSGWTGISYGYTF. CDR3 nucleotide sequence: TGCGCCAGCAGCGGATGGACAGGGATCTCCTATGGCTACACCTTC. The chain couples TRBV5-1 to TRBJ1-2; TRBD1 agrees at 8 bases. V was pared by 4 bases and J by 4 bases, with 9 bases of the junction left unmatched. The germline CDR1 and CDR2 sequences are SGHRS and YFSETQ. CDR3 length: 15 residues.

The chain combines TRBV3-1 with TRBJ2-1; no clear D gene. Trimming pared 1 base from V and 6 bases from J, leaving 7 bases between. In germline, CDR1 is LGHDT, CDR2 YNNKEL (reference sequence). The CDR3 spans 13 residues. For the CDR3, the DNA is TGTGCCAGCAGCCAAGCGGCGGTCAATGAGCAGTTCTTC. This encodes CASSQAAVNEQFF.

The chain employs TRBV3-1 and TRBJ2-7; D is ambiguous. With 5 bases removed from V and 3 bases from J, the gap between germline ends came to 8 bases. The CDR3 spans 12 residues. The germline V gene has CDR1 LGHDT and CDR2 YNNKEL (reference sequence). The CDR3 spells CASSYDHYEQYF. The CDR3 region has the DNA TGTGCCAGCAGCTACGACCACTACGAGCAGTACTTC.

CDR3 DNA sequence: TGCAGTGCTACTGGGGGCGGTAAGGCATTGGGCACTGAAGCTTTCTTT. Amino acids: CSATGGGKALGTEAFF. The chain joins TRBV20-1 to TRBJ1-1; maybe TRBD1 (6 bases). Trimming stripped 4 bases from V and 4 bases from J, with 22 bases between. Germline CDR1 and CDR2: DFQATT and SNEGSKA (reference sequence). This CDR3 contains 16 residues.

V usage is TRBV7-9 and J usage is TRBJ1-2; D remains ambiguous. CDR3 length: 10 amino acids. CDR1 and CDR2 from the germline V gene are SEHNR and FQNEAQ (reference sequence). V was pared by 9 bases and J by 6 bases, with 8 bases between. The CDR3 DNA follows: TGTGCCAGTGTTGACGATGGCTACACCTTC. Translated: CASVDDGYTF.

This clonotype was seen a single time. This chain connects TRBV3-1 to TRBJ2-3; 10 positions match TRBD2. The CDR3 runs 18 residues. Unmatched junction bases numbered 8, after V lost 0 bases and J lost 2 bases. The germline V gene has CDR1 LGHDT and CDR2 YNNKEL (reference sequence). The CDR3 nucleotides read TGTGCCAGCAGCCAAGATGGGGGTAGCGGGAGGTCCACAGATACGCAGTATTTT. Residues: CASSQDGGSGRSTDTQYF.

The CDR3 DNA sequence: TGCGCCAGCAGCGGGGGGTTAGTTGAGCAGTTCTTC. This codes for CASSGGLVEQFF. V usage is TRBV5-1 and J usage is TRBJ2-1, with D possibly being TRBD2 (6 bases). Trimming shortened V by 4 bases and J by 9 bases, and 11 bases separated the two germline ends. CDR3 size: 12 residues. Germline CDR1 SGHRS, CDR2 YFSETQ.

The chain links TRBV11-2 to TRBJ2-7; D is unclear. Germline CDR1 and CDR2: SGHAT and FQNNGV. The CDR3 covers 16 residues. Trimming shortened V by 0 bases and J by 2 bases, and 14 bases separated the two germline ends. The CDR3 loop is CASSLDLLGGTYEQYF. In nucleotides, the CDR3 is TGTGCCAGCAGCTTAGATCTGCTTGGCGGAACCTACGAGCAGTACTTC. Full variable domain (remainder filled in from reference TRBV11-2 and TRBJ2-7): EAGVAQSPRYKIIEKRQSVAFWCNPISGHATLYWYQQILGQGPKLLIQFQNNGVVDDSQLPKDRFSAERLKGVDSTLKIQPAKLEDSAVYLCASSLDLLGGTYEQYFGPGTRLTVT.

This clonotype showed up just a few times. This chain joins TRBV20-1 and TRBJ2-3; D gene ambiguous. There are 14 residues in the CDR3. V dropped 7 bases and J dropped 0 bases, with 14 bases sitting between them. From germline, CDR1 is DFQATT and CDR2 SNEGSKA (reference sequence). The CDR3, as DNA: TGCAGTGAAACAGAATATATTAGCACAGATACGCAGTATTTT. It specifies CSETEYISTDTQYF.

The chain recombines TRBV2 with TRBJ2-1; 10 positions match TRBD1. The trim removed 6 bases at V and 5 bases at J, leaving 7 bases unmatched. The CDR3 loop spans 15 amino acids. CDR1 and CDR2 from the germline V gene are SNHLY and FYNNEI. CDR3 sequence (DNA): TGTGCCAGCAGATCCCGGGACAGGGGAGACAATGAGCAGTTCTTC. This sequence encodes CASRSRDRGDNEQFF.

V is TRBV6-6 and J is TRBJ2-7; 11 bases fit TRBD2. Per germline, CDR1 MNHNY and CDR2 SVGAGI (reference sequence). The CDR3 length is 16 residues. The V and J ends lost 2 bases and 7 bases, in that order; junction bases with no gene match: 10. CDR3 nucleotides: TGTGCCAGCAGTTACCCGACTAGCGGGACTACAGGGGAGCAGTACTTC. Residues: CASSYPTSGTTGEQYF.